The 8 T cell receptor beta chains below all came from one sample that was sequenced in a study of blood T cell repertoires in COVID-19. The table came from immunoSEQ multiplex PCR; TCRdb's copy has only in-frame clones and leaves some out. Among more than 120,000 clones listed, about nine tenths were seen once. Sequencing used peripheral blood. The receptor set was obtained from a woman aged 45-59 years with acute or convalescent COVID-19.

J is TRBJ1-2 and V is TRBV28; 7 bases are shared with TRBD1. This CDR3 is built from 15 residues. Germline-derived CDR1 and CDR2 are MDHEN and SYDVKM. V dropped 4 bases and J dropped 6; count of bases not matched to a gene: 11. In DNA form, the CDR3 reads TGTGCCAGCAGTTCCTATTCGACAGGGTTACATGGCTACACCTTC. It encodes CASSSYSTGLHGYTF.

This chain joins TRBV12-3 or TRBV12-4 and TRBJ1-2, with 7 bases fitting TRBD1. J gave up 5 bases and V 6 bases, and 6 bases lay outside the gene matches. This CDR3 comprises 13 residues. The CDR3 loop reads CASSPGQAYGYTF. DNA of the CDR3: TGTGCCAGCAGCCCCGGACAGGCATATGGCTACACCTTC.

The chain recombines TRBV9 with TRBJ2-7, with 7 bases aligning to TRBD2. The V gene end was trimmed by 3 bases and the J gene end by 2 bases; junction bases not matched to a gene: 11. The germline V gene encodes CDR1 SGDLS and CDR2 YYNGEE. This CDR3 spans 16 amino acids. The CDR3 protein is CASSEGPGLAAYEQYF. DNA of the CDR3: TGTGCCAGCAGCGAGGGTCCGGGGCTAGCGGCCTACGAGCAGTACTTC.

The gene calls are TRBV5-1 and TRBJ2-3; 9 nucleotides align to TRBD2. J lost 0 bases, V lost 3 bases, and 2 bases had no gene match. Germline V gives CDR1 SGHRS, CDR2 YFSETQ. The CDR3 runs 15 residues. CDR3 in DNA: TGCGCCAGCAGCTGGCTAGCGGGGAGCACAGATACGCAGTATTTT. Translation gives CASSWLAGSTDTQYF.

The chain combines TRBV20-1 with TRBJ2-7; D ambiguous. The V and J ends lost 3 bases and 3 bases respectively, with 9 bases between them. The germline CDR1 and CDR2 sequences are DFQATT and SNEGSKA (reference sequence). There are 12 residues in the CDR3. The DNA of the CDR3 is TGCAGTGCTAGTTCGCGGAACTACGAGCAGTACTTC. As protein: CSASSRNYEQYF.

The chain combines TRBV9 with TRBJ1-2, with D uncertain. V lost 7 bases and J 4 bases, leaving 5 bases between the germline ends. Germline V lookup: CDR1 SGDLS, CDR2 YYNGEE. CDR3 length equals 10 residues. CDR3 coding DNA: TGTGCCAGCTACGGCTATGGCTACACCTTC. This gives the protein CASYGYGYTF. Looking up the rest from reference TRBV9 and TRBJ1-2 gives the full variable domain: DSGVTQTPKHLITATGQRVTLRCSPRSGDLSVYWYQQSLDQGLQFLIQYYNGEERAKGNILERFSAQQFPDLHSELNLSSLELGDSALYFCASYGYGYTFGSGTRLTVV.

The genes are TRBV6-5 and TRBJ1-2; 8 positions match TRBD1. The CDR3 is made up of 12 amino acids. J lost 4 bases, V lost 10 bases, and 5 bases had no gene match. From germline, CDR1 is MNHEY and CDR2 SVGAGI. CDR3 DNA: TGTGCCACAAGGACAGGGAGCTATGGCTACACCTTC. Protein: CATRTGSYGYTF.

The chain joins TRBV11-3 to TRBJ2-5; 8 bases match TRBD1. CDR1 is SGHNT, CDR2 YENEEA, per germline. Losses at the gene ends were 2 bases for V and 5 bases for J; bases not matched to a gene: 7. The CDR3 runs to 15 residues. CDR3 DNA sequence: TGTGCCAGCAGCTTACGGGGCAGGGGGCAGGAGACCCAGTACTTC. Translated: CASSLRGRGQETQYF.